The clone carrying this TCR beta chain was counted many times. The antigen is not known. This sample stems from a study of T cell repertoires in cytomegalovirus infection. Study-wide context: From public TCR beta signatures came an indication of both CMV infection and matching HLA type. Whole-study findings and limits: Adding up the frequency of public TCR beta families identified people who carried CMV plus the relevant HLA. HLA-C-restricted CMV-specific TCR beta clonotypes were dominant in the ex vivo response.

TCRdb re-analysed the reads in MiXCR, keeping a single row per CDR3 protein. Altogether over 100,000 distinct CDR3 sequences are present, about a tenth being singletons, with the ten largest covering 31%. Germline CDR1 is SGHTA and CDR2 is FQGNSA. The CDR3 has 16 residues. The ends lost 3 bases at V and 4 bases at J; junction bases unmatched: 6. The sample comprised PBMCs, sequenced either directly or after in vitro stimulation (not recorded which). The chain couples TRBV7-2 to TRBJ2-5; 12 bases line up with TRBD2. The sequence was collected from a human donor in good health (CMV status not recorded). Some clones in this sample may be carry-over from other donors' samples. In nucleotides, the CDR3 is TGTGCCAGCAGCTTGGCTAGCGGGAGGGCCGGAGAGACCCAGTACTTC. Amino acids: CASSLASGRAGETQYF.